Below are 4 T cell receptor beta chains sequenced from a single sample in a study of blood T cell repertoires in COVID-19 (TCRdb year 2020). Libraries were built with the immunoSEQ multiplex PCR assay. Held by TCRdb, this immuneACCESS table contains in-frame sequences only and omits some clones. Under half of the omission traces to an unresolved V gene where checked; the cause of the rest is unknown. Here the sample has 300,000 to 350,000 clones; about nine tenths occur a single time. Clones ranked in the top ten supply more than 5.5% of the sample. Specimen: peripheral blood. The receptors were sampled from an older woman with COVID-19, enrolled during active disease.

The chain combines TRBV2 with TRBJ2-7; a weak D match, TRBD1 (5 bases). Germline V gene data show CDR1 as SNHLY and CDR2 as FYNNEI. V was trimmed by 5 bases and J by 10 bases, leaving 9 bases between them. The CDR3 consists of 10 residues. The CDR3 DNA sequence: TGTGCCAGCAGTACTCAGGGCCAGTACTTC. It specifies CASSTQGQYF.

This clone has just one count. The chain employs TRBV3-1 (or the pseudogene TRBV3-2) and TRBJ1-1; D remains unclear. This CDR3 has 12 amino acids. Germline assignment: CDR1 LGHDT and CDR2 YNNKEL (reference sequence). The V end lost 4 bases, the J end lost 5 bases, and 8 bases lay between the germline ends. CDR3 protein: CASSRFGTEAFF. The CDR3 DNA reads as TGTGCCAGCAGCCGATTCGGGACTGAAGCTTTCTTT.

The V gene is TRBV18, the J gene TRBJ1-5; 9 bases align to TRBD1. Germline CDR1 and CDR2: KGHSH and LQKENI. With 3 bases clipped from V and 4 bases from J, the junction kept 7 bases outside the gene matches. This CDR3 region has 16 residues. Here the CDR3 reads CASSPAGQGPNQPQHF. The CDR3 DNA is TGTGCCAGCTCACCTGCGGGACAGGGTCCAAATCAGCCCCAGCATTTT.

J is TRBJ2-1 and V is TRBV24-1; 14 bases align to TRBD2. CDR1 and CDR2 from the germline V gene are KGHDR and SFDVKD. The CDR3 is 15 amino acids. Losses at the gene ends were 5 bases for V and 7 bases for J; bases not matched to a gene: 3. CDR3 nucleotides: TGTGCCACCAGTGCGACTAGCGGGGGGGCGAATGAGCAGTTCTTC. Amino acid sequence: CATSATSGGANEQFF.